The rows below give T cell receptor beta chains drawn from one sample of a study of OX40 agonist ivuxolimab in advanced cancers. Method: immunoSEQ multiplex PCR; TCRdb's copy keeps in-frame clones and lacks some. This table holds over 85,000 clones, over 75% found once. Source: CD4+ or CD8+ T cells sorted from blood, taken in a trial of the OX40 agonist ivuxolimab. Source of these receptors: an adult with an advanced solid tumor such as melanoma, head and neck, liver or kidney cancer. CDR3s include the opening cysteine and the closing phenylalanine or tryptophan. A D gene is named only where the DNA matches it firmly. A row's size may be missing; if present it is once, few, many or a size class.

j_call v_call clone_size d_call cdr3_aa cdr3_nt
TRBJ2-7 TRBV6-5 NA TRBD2 CASTAGGFNYEQYF TGTGCCAGCACCGCCGGGGGGTTTAACTACGAGCAGTACTTC
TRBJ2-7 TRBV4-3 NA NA CASSQDRGRNYYEQYF TGCGCCAGCAGCCAAGATCGAGGCAGGAACTATTACGAGCAGTACTTC
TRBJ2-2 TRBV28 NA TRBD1 CASSSGTGGFTGELFF TGTGCCAGCAGTTCGGGGACAGGGGGCTTCACCGGGGAGCTGTTTTTT
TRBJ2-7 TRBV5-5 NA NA CASSLRGDYEQYF TGTGCCAGCAGCTTGAGGGGGGACTACGAGCAGTACTTC
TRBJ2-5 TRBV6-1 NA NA CASKRGVQETQYF TGTGCCAGCAAGAGGGGGGTGCAAGAGACCCAGTACTTC
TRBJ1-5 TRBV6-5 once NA CASSYSLGWNQPQHF TGTGCCAGCAGTTACTCGCTCGGTTGGAATCAGCCCCAGCATTTT
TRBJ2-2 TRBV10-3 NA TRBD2 CAISLGGLAGVSGELFF TGTGCCATCAGTCTGGGTGGACTAGCGGGAGTCTCCGGGGAGCTGTTTTTT
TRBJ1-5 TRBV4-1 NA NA CASSQGAISNQPQHF TGCGCCAGCAGCCAGGGGGCGATAAGCAATCAGCCCCAGCATTTT
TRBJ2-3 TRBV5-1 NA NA CASSSAGGGMEKQYF TGCGCCAGCAGCTCCGCCGGAGGCGGGATGGAGAAGCAGTATTTT
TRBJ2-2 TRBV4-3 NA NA CASSQESGRNTGELFF TGCGCCAGCAGCCAAGAAAGCGGCAGGAACACCGGGGAGCTGTTTTTT
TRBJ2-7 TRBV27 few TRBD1 CASSLDRAYEQYF TGTGCCAGCAGTTTAGACAGGGCCTACGAGCAGTACTTC
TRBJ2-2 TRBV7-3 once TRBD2 CASSSVSGLVNTGELFF TGTGCCAGCAGCTCGGTGTCGGGACTAGTGAACACCGGGGAGCTGTTTTTT
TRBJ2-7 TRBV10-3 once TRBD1 CAISSGTGGYEQYF TGTGCCATCAGTTCCGGGACAGGGGGCTACGAGCAGTACTTC
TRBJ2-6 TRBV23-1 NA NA CASSQSGVPPPLSGANVLTF TGCGCCAGCAGTCAATCAGGGGTCCCCCCCCCACTCTCTGGGGCCAACGTCCTGACTTTC
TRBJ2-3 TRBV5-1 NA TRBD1 CASSLGATGGLDTQYF TGCGCCAGCAGCTTGGGGGCGACAGGGGGCTTGGATACGCAGTATTTT
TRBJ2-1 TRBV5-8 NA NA CASRPGWNNEQFF TGTGCCAGCAGGCCGGGGTGGAACAATGAGCAGTTCTTC
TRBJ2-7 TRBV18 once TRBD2 CASSQGTSQSSYEQYF TGTGCCAGCTCACAAGGGACTAGCCAAAGCTCCTACGAGCAGTACTTC
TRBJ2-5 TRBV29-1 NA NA CSVGGVAGETQYF TGTAGCGTAGGAGGGGTCGCGGGGGAGACCCAGTACTTC
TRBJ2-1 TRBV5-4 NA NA CASSLSADYNEQFF TGTGCCAGCAGCTTGAGTGCGGACTACAATGAGCAGTTCTTC